What follows are 24 T cell receptor beta chains derived from one specimen sequenced in a study of post-analysis software for immune sequencing data. Broader study findings: Relative to controls, patients had a few TRBV segments at higher frequency, with TRBV5-6, TRBV5-1 and TRBV20-1 among these.

The antigens these receptors bind are not known. Libraries were made from TCR beta cDNA, and they carried unique molecular identifiers. MiXCR, applied by TCRdb to the PCR reads, yields one record per CDR3 protein. The sample has roughly 800,000 distinct CDR3 sequences, 53% seen once. The sample taken for sequencing was blood. Receptors were obtained from a girl between 10 and 17 years old with multiple sclerosis.

The chain has TRBV12-3 or TRBV12-4 and TRBJ2-6; tentative D call: TRBD2 (6 bases). V was pared by 2 bases and J by 3 bases, with 8 bases between. The CDR3 has 15 residues. CDR3 loop: CASSLRGNGANVLTF. The CDR3 nucleotides are TGTGCCAGCAGTTTACGGGGGAATGGGGCCAACGTCCTGACTTTC.

This clonotype was counted a few times. This chain links TRBV20-1 with TRBJ1-2; D is unresolved. This CDR3 is built from 13 residues. Germline V gene sequence: CDR1 DFQATT, CDR2 SNEGSKA (reference sequence). Trimming removed 3 bases at V and 3 bases at J, with 11 bases between. The CDR3 sequence: CSASRPGDYGYTF. CDR3 DNA: TGCAGTGCTAGTCGGCCCGGCGACTATGGCTACACCTTC.

The V and J genes are TRBV20-1 and TRBJ1-2; 9 bases fit TRBD1. CDR1 is DFQATT and CDR2 is SNEGSKA in the germline V gene (reference sequence). V trimming: 5 bases; J trimming: 6 bases; junction bases outside the gene matches: 7. The CDR3 has 13 amino acids. CDR3 DNA sequence: TGCAGTGCTCCCGGGACAGGGTTGAATGGCTACACCTTC. Translating it yields CSAPGTGLNGYTF.

The rearrangement links TRBV20-1 to TRBJ2-7; D uncertain. Trimming shortened V by 0 bases and J by 6 bases, and 9 bases separated the two germline ends. The CDR3 spans 12 residues. Germline values: CDR1 DFQATT, CDR2 SNEGSKA (reference sequence). CDR3 in DNA: TGCAGTGCTAGAGATCAGCTGTCCGAGCAGTACTTC. Translation gives CSARDQLSEQYF.

The sample holds a few counts of this clonotype. The chain has TRBV20-1 and TRBJ2-3, with a tentative D call TRBD2 (6 bases). Deletions cut 0 bases from V and 3 bases from J, with 13 bases between. This CDR3 spans 15 amino acids. The germline V gene encodes CDR1 DFQATT and CDR2 SNEGSKA (reference sequence). CDR3 sequence reads: CSARDSRRATDTQYF. The CDR3 DNA is TGCAGTGCTAGAGATTCCCGGAGGGCTACAGATACGCAGTATTTT.

This clonotype was detected only once. The gene calls are TRBV6-1 and TRBJ1-2; weak D call: TRBD1 (5 bases). V was trimmed by 1 base and J by 9 bases, leaving 15 bases between them. CDR3 length equals 14 residues. Germline V CDR1 and CDR2: MNHNS, SASEGT. For the CDR3, the DNA is TGTGCCAGCAGTGAAGGTCAGGGTTTGGCGAGCTACACCTTC. Translated, it gives CASSEGQGLASYTF.

This CDR3 is CSVVSGVGSQETQYF. CDR3 DNA: TGCAGCGTTGTATCCGGGGTAGGGAGCCAAGAGACCCAGTACTTC. The chain employs TRBV29-1 and TRBJ2-5, with D tentatively TRBD2 (5 bases). The CDR3 loop spans 15 amino acids. The ends were cut back, 4 bases at V and 1 base at J, with 16 bases in the middle. Germline V gene lookup returns CDR1 SQVTM and CDR2 ANQGSEA.

There are a few counts of this clonotype. The chain uses TRBV12-3 or TRBV12-4 and TRBJ2-1; TRBD1 matches 9 bases. Unmatched junction bases numbered 4, after V lost 3 bases and J lost 4 bases. The CDR3 is made up of 15 amino acids. In DNA, the CDR3 is TGTGCCAGCAGTTTTAGGGGACAGGGTTACAATGAGCAGTTCTTC. It yields the protein CASSFRGQGYNEQFF.

The chain employs TRBV6-2 or TRBV6-3 and TRBJ2-5, with 10 bases lining up with TRBD1. There are 16 residues in the CDR3. Germline-derived CDR1 and CDR2 are MNHEY and SVGEGT. The V gene end was trimmed by 5 bases and the J gene end by 2 bases; junction bases not matched to a gene: 8. CDR3: CASSDPGQGVQETQYF. CDR3 in DNA: TGTGCCAGCAGTGACCCTGGACAGGGGGTACAAGAGACCCAGTACTTC.

This clonotype was detected a few times. The V and J genes are TRBV9 and TRBJ2-5, with unresolved D. The CDR3 has 16 residues. Germline-derived CDR1 and CDR2 are SGDLS and YYNGEE. V gave up 0 bases and J gave up 2 bases, with 14 bases separating them. The CDR3 protein is CASSVALTGRQETQYF. CDR3 nucleotide sequence: TGTGCCAGCAGCGTAGCTTTAACCGGACGGCAAGAGACCCAGTACTTC.

The chain employs TRBV9 and TRBJ2-6, with D possibly TRBD1 on 6 matching bases. This CDR3 region has 18 residues. Germline CDR1 is SGDLS and CDR2 is YYNGEE. V was clipped by 0 bases and J by 0 bases, with 13 bases between them. The CDR3 region is CASSVVRTANSGANVLTF. In DNA, the CDR3 is TGTGCCAGCAGCGTAGTTAGGACAGCAAACTCTGGGGCCAACGTCCTGACTTTC.

This clonotype appeared a single time. The chain couples TRBV7-8 to TRBJ1-6; TRBD1 might be the D (5 bases). This CDR3 spans 16 amino acids. In germline, CDR1 is SGHVS, CDR2 FQNEAQ. V was trimmed by 1 base and J by 6 bases, leaving 13 bases between them. The CDR3 DNA is TGTGCCAGCAGCTTAGTGGGCAGGGCGACTAATTCACCCCTCCACTTT. As protein: CASSLVGRATNSPLHF.

The chain uses TRBV6-6 and TRBJ1-1; D perhaps matches TRBD1 (5 bases). CDR3 length equals 15 residues. The germline V and J ends were trimmed by 6 bases and 0 bases, with 14 bases remaining between them. The germline gives CDR1 MNHNY, CDR2 SVGAGI (reference sequence). CDR3 loop: CASSRDGGMNTEAFF. The DNA for the CDR3 is TGTGCCAGCAGCCGGGACGGGGGGATGAACACTGAAGCTTTCTTT.

This clonotype was picked up a small number of times. J is TRBJ1-5 and V is TRBV15; the D is unclear. V lost 0 bases, J lost 1 base, and 16 bases lay in between. CDR1 and CDR2 from the germline V gene are LNHNV and YYDKDF (reference sequence). CDR3 length: 18 amino acids. CDR3 protein: CATSREEIGPGSNQPQHF. The CDR3 bases are TGTGCCACCAGCAGAGAGGAGATCGGACCAGGCAGCAATCAGCCCCAGCATTTT.

The chain recombines TRBV4-2 with TRBJ2-6; TRBD2 agrees at 11 bases. Trimming cost V 0 bases and J 3 bases; bases outside gene matches: 7. CDR3 size: 19 residues. Germline CDR1 is LGHNA and CDR2 is YNFKEQ. CDR3 loop: CASSQEASGRNGGANVLTF. The CDR3 DNA sequence: TGTGCCAGCAGCCAAGAAGCTAGCGGGAGGAACGGTGGGGCCAACGTCCTGACTTTC.

This clonotype was seen a few times. The chain employs TRBV12-3 or TRBV12-4 and TRBJ2-7; unclear D gene. The CDR3 extends over 13 amino acids. Trimming stripped 9 bases from V and 1 base from J, with 13 bases between. This chain's CDR3 is CASSPTESYEQYF. The CDR3 region has the DNA TGTGCCAGTAGTCCCACGGAGTCCTACGAGCAGTACTTC.

The chain couples TRBV7-8 to TRBJ2-3, with D possibly being TRBD2 (6 bases). The germline V and J ends were trimmed by 5 bases and 7 bases, with 22 bases remaining between them. This CDR3 region has 16 residues. Germline V CDR1 and CDR2: SGHVS, FQNEAQ. The CDR3 loop is CASSLDYGSLVHTQYF. The CDR3 DNA reads as TGTGCCAGCAGCCTGGACTACGGCAGCTTAGTACATACGCAGTATTTT.

This clonotype was counted a single time. The rearrangement joins TRBV7-8 to TRBJ2-7; 8 bases are shared with TRBD1. The germline gives CDR1 SGHVS, CDR2 FQNEAQ. After removal of 4 bases from V and 4 bases from J, the junction contained 15 bases not matched to a gene. The length of the CDR3 is 17 residues. The CDR3 protein is CASSWAAQGDPPYEQYF. For the CDR3, the DNA is TGTGCCAGCAGCTGGGCGGCACAGGGGGATCCTCCGTACGAGCAGTACTTC. The full variable domain, its missing parts supplied by reference TRBV7-8 and TRBJ2-7, is GAGVSQSPRYKVAKRGQDVALRCDPISGHVSLFWYQQALGQGPEFLTYFQNEAQLDKSGLPSDRFFAERPEGSVSTLKIQRTQQEDSAVYLCASSWAAQGDPPYEQYFGPGTRLTVT.

This clonotype was seen a handful of times. The rearrangement joins TRBV9 to TRBJ2-5, with TRBD2 matching 7 bases. V lost 2 bases, J lost 4 bases, and 8 bases stayed unmatched. Germline V lookup: CDR1 SGDLS, CDR2 YYNGEE. This CDR3 region has 15 residues. The CDR3 is CASSVGGHGTETQYF. CDR3 bases: TGTGCCAGCAGCGTGGGAGGGCATGGAACAGAGACCCAGTACTTC.

The chain has TRBV10-3 and TRBJ2-4; D call uncertain. The J call may be mistaken, given a closer DNA end match to TRBJ2-7. The CDR3 is 14 residues long. Germline V gene sequence: CDR1 ENHRY, CDR2 SYGVKD. CDR3 nucleotides: TGTGCCACCAAACTAACTCAGGCCCCCTACGAGCAGTACTTC. Residues: CATKLTQAPYEQYF.

The V call is TRBV12-3 or TRBV12-4, the J call TRBJ2-7, with a tentative D call TRBD1 (6 bases). The CDR3 runs to 16 residues. V was trimmed by 7 bases and J by 1 base, leaving 20 bases between them. The chain's CDR3 is CASTKGRGRGSYEQYF. Here the CDR3 DNA reads TGTGCCAGCACCAAAGGCAGGGGCCGCGGTTCCTACGAGCAGTACTTC.

This sequence joins TRBV10-3 and TRBJ2-3, with TRBD2 identical over 9 bases. J gave up 2 bases and V 5 bases, and 8 bases lay outside the gene matches. Germline assignment: CDR1 ENHRY and CDR2 SYGVKD. This CDR3 has 16 amino acids. The chain's CDR3 is CAISTERGVTTDTQYF. CDR3 sequence (DNA): TGTGCCATCAGTACAGAGCGGGGGGTCACCACAGATACGCAGTATTTT.

The chain recombines TRBV12-3 or TRBV12-4 with TRBJ2-7; D is possibly TRBD1 (6 bases). The CDR3 has 16 amino acids. Trimming took off 3 bases at V and 3 bases at J, with 18 bases between the two ends. The CDR3 region is CASSFQSGVPLYEQYF. The CDR3 nucleotides read TGTGCCAGCAGTTTCCAGTCAGGGGTGCCCCTCTACGAGCAGTACTTC.

The genes are TRBV7-9 and TRBJ2-1; tentatively, D is TRBD2 (5 bases). Trimming stripped 5 bases from V and 4 bases from J, with 12 bases between. The CDR3 length is 14 residues. Germline V gene data show CDR1 as SEHNR and CDR2 as FQNEAQ (reference sequence). In DNA, the CDR3 is TGTGCCAGCAGCAACCGGGAATATTACAATGAGCAGTTCTTC. The encoded protein is CASSNREYYNEQFF.